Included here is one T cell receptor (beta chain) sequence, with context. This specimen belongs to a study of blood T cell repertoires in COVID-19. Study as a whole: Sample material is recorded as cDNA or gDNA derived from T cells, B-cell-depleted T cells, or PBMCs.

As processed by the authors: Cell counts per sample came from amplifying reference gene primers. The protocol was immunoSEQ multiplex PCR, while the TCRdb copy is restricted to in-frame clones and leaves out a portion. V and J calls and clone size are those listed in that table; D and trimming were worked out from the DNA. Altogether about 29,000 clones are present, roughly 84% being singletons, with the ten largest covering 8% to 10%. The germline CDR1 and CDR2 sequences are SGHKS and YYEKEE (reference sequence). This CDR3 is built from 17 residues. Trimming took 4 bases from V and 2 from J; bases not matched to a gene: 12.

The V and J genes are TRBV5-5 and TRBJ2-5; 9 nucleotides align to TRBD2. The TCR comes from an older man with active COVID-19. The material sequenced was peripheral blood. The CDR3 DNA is TGTGCCAGCAGCCCCGGGCGCCTAGCGGGGCTACAAGAGACCCAGTACTTC. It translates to CASSPGRLAGLQETQYF.